The source of this T cell receptor (beta chain) is a study of OX40 agonist ivuxolimab in advanced cancers. About the study: While on treatment, patients had intravenous ivuxolimab at 0.01 to 10 mg/kg every 2 weeks. Three patients showed partial responses: one hepatocellular carcinoma and two cutaneous melanoma cases. Study findings and constraints: CD8+ T cells (on average) carried more expanded clones than CD4+ T cells.

Generated by immunoSEQ multiplex PCR, the TCRdb table keeps only in-frame clones and is missing some. The table shows tens of thousands of clones, with roughly nine tenths occurring only once. V shed 7 bases, J shed 0 bases, and the junction held 8 bases outside the gene matches. The CDR3 loop spans 16 amino acids. Looked up from germline, CDR1 is SNHLY and CDR2 is FYNNEI. This clone occurred once. Its antigen is still unknown. This sequence joins TRBV2 and TRBJ2-3; TRBD2 aligns across 9 bases. The clonotype was recovered from an adult with an advanced solid tumor such as melanoma, head and neck, liver or kidney cancer. Sequencing was performed on CD4+ or CD8+ T cells sorted from blood, taken in a trial of the OX40 agonist ivuxolimab. The CDR3 reads CASTKGTSGSTDTQYF. In nucleotides, the CDR3 is TGTGCCAGCACCAAAGGTACTAGCGGGAGCACAGATACGCAGTATTTT.